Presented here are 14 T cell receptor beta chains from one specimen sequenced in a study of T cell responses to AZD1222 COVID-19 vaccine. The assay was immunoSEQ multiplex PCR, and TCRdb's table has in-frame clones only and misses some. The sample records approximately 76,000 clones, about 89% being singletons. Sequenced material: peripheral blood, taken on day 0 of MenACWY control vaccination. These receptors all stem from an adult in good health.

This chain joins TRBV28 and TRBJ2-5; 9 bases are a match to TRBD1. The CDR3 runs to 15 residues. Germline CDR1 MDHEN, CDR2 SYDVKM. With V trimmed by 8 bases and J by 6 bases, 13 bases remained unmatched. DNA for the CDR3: TGTGCCAGCGCGGGGATGGGGACAGGGAGCAAGACCCAGTACTTC. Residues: CASAGMGTGSKTQYF.

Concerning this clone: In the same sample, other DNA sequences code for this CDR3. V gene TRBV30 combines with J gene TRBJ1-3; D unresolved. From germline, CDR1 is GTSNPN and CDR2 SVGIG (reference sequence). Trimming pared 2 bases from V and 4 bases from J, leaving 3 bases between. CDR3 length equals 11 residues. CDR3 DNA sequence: TGTGCCTGGAGTCCCGGAAACACCATATATTTT. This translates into CAWSPGNTIYF.

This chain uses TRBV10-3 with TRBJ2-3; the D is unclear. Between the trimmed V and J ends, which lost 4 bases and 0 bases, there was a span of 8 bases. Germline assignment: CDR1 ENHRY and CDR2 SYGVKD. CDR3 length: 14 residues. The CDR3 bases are TGTGCCATCAGTGGCAGCCCAAGCACAGATACGCAGTATTTT. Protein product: CAISGSPSTDTQYF.

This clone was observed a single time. CDR3 sequence: CASSAQLVADTQYF. DNA of the CDR3: TGTGCCAGCAGCGCCCAACTAGTCGCAGATACGCAGTATTTT. The J gene is TRBJ2-3, the V gene TRBV9, with a weak D call TRBD2 (5 bases). This CDR3 is 14 amino acids long. In germline, CDR1 is SGDLS, CDR2 YYNGEE. Trimming took off 3 bases at V and 4 bases at J, with 12 bases between the two ends.

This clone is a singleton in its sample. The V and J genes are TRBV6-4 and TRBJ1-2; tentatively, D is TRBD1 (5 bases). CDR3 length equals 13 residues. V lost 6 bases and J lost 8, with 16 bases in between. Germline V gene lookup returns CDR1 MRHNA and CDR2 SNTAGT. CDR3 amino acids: CASSPTVSGGYTF. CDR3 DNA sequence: TGTGCCAGCAGCCCGACCGTGTCAGGGGGCTACACCTTC.

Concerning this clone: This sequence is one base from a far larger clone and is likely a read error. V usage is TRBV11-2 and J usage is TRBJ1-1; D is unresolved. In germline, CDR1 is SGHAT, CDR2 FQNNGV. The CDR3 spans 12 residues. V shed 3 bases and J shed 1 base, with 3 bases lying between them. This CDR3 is CASSFGNTEAFF. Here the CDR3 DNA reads TGTGCCAGCAGCTTTGGGAACACTGAAGCTTTCTTT.

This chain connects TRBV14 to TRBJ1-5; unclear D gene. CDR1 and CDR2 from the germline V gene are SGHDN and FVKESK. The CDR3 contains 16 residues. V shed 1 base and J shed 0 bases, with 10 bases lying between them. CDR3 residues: CASSQVGGYSNQPQHF. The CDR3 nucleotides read TGTGCCAGCAGCCAAGTGGGCGGTTATAGCAATCAGCCCCAGCATTTT.

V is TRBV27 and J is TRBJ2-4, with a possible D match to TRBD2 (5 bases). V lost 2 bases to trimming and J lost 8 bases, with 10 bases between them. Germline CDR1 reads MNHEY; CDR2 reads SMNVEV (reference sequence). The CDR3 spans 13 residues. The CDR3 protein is CASSLTREDIQYF. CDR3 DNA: TGTGCCAGCAGTTTAACTAGGGAAGACATTCAGTACTTC.

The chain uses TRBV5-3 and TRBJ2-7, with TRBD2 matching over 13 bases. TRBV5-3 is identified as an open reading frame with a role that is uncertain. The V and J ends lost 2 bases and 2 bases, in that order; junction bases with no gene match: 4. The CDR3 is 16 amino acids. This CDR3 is CARSFRTSGRPYEQYF. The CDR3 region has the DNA TGTGCCAGAAGCTTTCGGACTAGCGGGAGACCCTACGAGCAGTACTTC.

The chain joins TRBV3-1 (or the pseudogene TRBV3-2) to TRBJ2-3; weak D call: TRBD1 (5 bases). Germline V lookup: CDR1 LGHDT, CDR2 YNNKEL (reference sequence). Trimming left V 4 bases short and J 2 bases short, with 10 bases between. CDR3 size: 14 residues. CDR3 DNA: TGTGCCAGCAGCCTCCAGGACAACACAGATACGCAGTATTTT. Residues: CASSLQDNTDTQYF.

The CDR3 DNA is TGTGCCAGCTCACCCCCATTACTCTCCTACGAGCAGTACTTC. It is translated as CASSPPLLSYEQYF. V is TRBV18 and J is TRBJ2-7; no definite D call. Looked up from germline, CDR1 is KGHSH and CDR2 is LQKENI. V shed 3 bases and J shed 0 bases, with 9 bases lying between them. The CDR3 length is 14 residues. Drawing the rest from reference TRBV18 and TRBJ2-7, the complete variable domain is NAGVMQNPRHLVRRRGQEARLRCSPMKGHSHVYWYRQLPEEGLKFMVYLQKENIIDESGMPKERFSAEFPKEGPSILRIQQVVRGDSAAYFCASSPPLLSYEQYFGPGTRLTVT.

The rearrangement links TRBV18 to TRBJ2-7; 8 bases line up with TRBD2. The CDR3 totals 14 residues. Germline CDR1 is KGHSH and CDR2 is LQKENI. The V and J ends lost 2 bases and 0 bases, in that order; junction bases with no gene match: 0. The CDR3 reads CASSPSGSSYEQYF. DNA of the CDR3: TGTGCCAGCTCACCAAGCGGGAGCTCCTACGAGCAGTACTTC.

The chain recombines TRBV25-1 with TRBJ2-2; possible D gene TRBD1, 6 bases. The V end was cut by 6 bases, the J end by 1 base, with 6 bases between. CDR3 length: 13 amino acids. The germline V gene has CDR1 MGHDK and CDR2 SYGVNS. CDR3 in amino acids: CASRDRNTGELFF. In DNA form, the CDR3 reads TGTGCCAGCAGGGACAGGAACACCGGGGAGCTGTTTTTT.

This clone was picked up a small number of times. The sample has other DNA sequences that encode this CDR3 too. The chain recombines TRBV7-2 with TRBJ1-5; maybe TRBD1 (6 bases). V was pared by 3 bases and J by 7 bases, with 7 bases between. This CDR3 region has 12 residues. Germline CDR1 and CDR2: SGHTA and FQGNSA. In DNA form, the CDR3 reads TGTGCCAGCAGCTTGGGGACACAGCCCCAGCATTTT. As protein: CASSLGTQPQHF.